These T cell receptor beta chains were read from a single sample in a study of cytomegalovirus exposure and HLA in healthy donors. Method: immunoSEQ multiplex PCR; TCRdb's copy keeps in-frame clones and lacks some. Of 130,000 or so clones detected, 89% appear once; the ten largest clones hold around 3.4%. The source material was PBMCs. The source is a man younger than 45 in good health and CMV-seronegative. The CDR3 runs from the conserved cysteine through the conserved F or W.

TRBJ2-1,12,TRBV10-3,CAISVGANEQFF
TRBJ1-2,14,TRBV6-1,CASSVQGANYGYTF
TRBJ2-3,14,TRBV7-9,CASATSSRTDTQYF
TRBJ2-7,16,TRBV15,CATSRELGQGDHEQYF
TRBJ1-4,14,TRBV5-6,CASSWGQGTEKLFF
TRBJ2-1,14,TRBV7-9,CASSIQGAYNEQFF
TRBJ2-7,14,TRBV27,CASSLDRGPGEQYF
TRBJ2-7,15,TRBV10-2,CASRAGGSTSYEQYF
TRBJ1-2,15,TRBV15,CATSRGQGVAYGYTF
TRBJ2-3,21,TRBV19,CASRRPGLAGRGLPSTDTQYF
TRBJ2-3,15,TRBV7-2,CASSSFRGGPVTQYF
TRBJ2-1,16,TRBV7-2,CASTWISGGLYNEQFF
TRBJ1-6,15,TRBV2,CASSVEQGKNSPLHF
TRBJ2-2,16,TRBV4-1,CASKTGGSPGTGELFF
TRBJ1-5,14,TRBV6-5,CASSRNRGRQPQHF
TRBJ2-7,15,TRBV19,CASRSGGLSSYEQYF